Below, one T cell receptor beta chain is given with its context. The germline CDR1 and CDR2 sequences are ENHRY and SYGVKD. The CDR3 is made up of 15 amino acids. The J segment lost 2 bases and the V segment lost 6 bases, leaving 6 bases of the junction unmatched. This record comes from a study of control samples from healthy donors and cancer patients. Assay used: immunoSEQ multiplex PCR; TCRdb lists only in-frame clones, some missing. The table lists 120,000 or so clones, 91% of them singletons, with less than 9% in the top ten. Sequencing was performed on blood. The chain is built from TRBV10-3 and TRBJ2-3, with 9 bases identical to TRBD1. This sequence originates from a woman younger than 30 in good health. CDR3 protein: CAISVGDRATDTQYF. The CDR3 coding sequence is TGTGCCATCAGCGTCGGGGACAGGGCCACAGATACGCAGTATTTT.